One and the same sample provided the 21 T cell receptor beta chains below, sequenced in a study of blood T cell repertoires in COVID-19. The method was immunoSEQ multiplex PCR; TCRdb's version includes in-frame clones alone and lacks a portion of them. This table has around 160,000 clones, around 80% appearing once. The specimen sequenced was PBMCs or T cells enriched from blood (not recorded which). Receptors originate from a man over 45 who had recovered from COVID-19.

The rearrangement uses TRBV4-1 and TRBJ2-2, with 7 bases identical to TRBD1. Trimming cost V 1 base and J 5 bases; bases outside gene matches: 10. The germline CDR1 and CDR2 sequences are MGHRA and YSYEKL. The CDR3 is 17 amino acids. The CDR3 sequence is CASSQAPRGLETGELFF. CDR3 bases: TGCGCCAGCAGCCAAGCCCCAAGGGGGCTTGAGACCGGGGAGCTGTTTTTT.

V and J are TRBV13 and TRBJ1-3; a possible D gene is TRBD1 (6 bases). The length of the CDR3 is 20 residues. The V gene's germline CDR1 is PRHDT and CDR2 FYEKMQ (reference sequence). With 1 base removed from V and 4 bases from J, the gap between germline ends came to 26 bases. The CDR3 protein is CASSLAFRGSRAKGGNTIYF. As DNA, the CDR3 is TGTGCCAGCAGCTTAGCCTTCAGGGGATCACGAGCGAAGGGCGGAAACACCATATATTTT.

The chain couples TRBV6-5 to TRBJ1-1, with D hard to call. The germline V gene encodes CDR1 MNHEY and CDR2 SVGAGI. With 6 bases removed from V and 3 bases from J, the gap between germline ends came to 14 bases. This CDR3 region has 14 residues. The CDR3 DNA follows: TGTGCCAGCAGCCTAGAACGGAGCGACACTGAAGCTTTCTTT. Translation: CASSLERSDTEAFF.

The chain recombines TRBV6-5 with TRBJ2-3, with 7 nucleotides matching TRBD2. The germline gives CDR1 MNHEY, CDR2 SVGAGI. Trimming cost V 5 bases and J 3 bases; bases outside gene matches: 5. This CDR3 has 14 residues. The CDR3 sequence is CASSLAAGTDTQYF. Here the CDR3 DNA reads TGTGCCAGCAGTCTAGCGGCCGGGACAGATACGCAGTATTTT.

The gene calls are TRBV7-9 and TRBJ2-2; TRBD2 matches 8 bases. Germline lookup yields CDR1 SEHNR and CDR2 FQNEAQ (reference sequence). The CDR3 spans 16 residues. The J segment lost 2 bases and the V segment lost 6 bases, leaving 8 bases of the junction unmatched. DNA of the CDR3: TGTGCCAGCAGGGGACCGGGACTAGATAACACCGGGGAGCTGTTTTTT. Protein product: CASRGPGLDNTGELFF. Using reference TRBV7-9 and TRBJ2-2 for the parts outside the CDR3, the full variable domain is DTGVSQNPRHKITKRGQNVTFRCDPISEHNRLYWYRQTLGQGPEFLTYFQNEAQLEKSRLLSDRFSAERPKGSFSTLEIQRTEQGDSAMYLCASRGPGLDNTGELFFGEGSRLTVL.

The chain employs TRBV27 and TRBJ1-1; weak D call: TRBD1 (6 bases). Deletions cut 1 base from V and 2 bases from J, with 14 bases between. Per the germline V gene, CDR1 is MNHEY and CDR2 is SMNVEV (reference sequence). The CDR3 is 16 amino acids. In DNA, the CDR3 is TGTGCCAGCAGTTTATATAGGACAGCAACCAACACTGAAGCTTTCTTT. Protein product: CASSLYRTATNTEAFF.

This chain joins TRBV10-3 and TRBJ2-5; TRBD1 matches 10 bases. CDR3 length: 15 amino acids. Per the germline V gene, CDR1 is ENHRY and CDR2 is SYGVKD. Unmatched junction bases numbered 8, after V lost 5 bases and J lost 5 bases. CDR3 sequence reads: CAISRRQGARETQYF. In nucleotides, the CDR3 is TGTGCCATCAGTCGGCGACAGGGGGCGAGGGAGACCCAGTACTTC.

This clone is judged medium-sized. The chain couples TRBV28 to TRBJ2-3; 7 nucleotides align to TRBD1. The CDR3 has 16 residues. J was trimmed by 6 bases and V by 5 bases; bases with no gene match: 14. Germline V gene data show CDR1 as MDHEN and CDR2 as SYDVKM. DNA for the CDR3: TGTGCCAGCAGTCCGATCGACAGGGATGGATCGGATACGCAGTATTTT. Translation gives CASSPIDRDGSDTQYF.

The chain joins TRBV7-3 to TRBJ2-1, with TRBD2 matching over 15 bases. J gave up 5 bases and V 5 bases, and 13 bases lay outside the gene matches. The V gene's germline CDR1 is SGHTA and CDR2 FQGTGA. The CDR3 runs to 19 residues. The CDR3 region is CASSAYYLGLAGGHNEQFF. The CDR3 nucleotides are TGTGCCAGCAGCGCTTACTATCTTGGACTAGCGGGGGGGCACAATGAGCAGTTCTTC.

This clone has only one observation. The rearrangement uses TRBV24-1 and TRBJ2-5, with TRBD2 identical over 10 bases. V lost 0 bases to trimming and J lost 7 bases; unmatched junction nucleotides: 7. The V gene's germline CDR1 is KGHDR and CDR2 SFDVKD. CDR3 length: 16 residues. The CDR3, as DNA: TGTGCCACCAGTGATTTGACAGCGGGAGGGCCGGGGACCCAGTACTTC. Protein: CATSDLTAGGPGTQYF.

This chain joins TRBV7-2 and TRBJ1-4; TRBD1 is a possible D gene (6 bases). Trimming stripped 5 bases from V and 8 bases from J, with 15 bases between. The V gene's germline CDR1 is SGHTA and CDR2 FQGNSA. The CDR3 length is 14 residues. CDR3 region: CASSPGTRGEKLFF. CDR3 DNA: TGTGCCAGCAGCCCCGGGACACGAGGGGAAAAACTGTTTTTT.

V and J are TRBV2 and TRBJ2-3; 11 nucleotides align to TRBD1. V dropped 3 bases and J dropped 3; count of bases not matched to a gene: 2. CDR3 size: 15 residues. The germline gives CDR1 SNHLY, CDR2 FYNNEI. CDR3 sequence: CASSEDRGQTDTQYF. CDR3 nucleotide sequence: TGTGCCAGCAGTGAGGACAGGGGGCAAACAGATACGCAGTATTTT.

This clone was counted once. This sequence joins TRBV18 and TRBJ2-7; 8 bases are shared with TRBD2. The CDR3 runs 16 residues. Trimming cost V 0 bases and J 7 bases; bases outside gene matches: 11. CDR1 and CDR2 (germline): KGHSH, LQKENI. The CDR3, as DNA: TGTGCCAGCTCACCACCGACGGGGGGGCCCGGTAGGGAGCAGTACTTC. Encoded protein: CASSPPTGGPGREQYF.

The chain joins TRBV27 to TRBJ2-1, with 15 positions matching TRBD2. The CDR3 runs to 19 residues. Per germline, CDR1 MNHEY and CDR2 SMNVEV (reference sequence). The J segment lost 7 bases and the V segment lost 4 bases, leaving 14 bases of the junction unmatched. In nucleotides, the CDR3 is TGTGCCAGCAGTTCAGGACTAGCGGGAGGGCCCAAAGTGGAGAATGAGCAGTTCTTC. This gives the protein CASSSGLAGGPKVENEQFF.

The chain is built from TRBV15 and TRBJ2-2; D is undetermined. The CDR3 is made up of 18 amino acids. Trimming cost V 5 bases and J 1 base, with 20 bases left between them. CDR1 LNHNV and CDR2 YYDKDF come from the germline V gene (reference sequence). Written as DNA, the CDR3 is TGTGCCACCAGCCTGAAATTGGGCCCGAATGTGAACACCGGGGAGCTGTTTTTT. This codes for CATSLKLGPNVNTGELFF.

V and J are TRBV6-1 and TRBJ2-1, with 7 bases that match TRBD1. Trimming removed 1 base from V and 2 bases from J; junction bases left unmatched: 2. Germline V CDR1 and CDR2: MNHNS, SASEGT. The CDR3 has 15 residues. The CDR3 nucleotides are TGTGCCAGCAGTGAAGGGGGGACAGCCTACAATGAGCAGTTCTTC. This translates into CASSEGGTAYNEQFF.

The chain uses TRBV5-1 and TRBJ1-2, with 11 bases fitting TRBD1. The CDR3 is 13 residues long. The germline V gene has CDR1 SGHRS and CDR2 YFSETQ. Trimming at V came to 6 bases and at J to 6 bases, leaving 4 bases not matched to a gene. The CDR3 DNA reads TGCGCCAGCACCTGGACAGGGGGCGATGGCTACACCTTC. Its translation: CASTWTGGDGYTF.

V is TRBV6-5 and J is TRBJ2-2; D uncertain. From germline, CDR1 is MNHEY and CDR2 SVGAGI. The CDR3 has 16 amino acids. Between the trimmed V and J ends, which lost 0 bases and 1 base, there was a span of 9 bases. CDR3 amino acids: CASSYSTRLNTGELFF. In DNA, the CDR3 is TGTGCCAGCAGTTACTCGACCAGACTGAACACCGGGGAGCTGTTTTTT.

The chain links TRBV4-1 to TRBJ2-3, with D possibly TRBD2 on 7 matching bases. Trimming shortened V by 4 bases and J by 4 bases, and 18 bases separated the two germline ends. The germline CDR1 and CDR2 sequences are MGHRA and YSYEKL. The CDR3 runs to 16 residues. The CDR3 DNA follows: TGCGCCAGCAGCCGAACCCCCGGGGGGCGGTCAGATACGCAGTATTTT. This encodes CASSRTPGGRSDTQYF.

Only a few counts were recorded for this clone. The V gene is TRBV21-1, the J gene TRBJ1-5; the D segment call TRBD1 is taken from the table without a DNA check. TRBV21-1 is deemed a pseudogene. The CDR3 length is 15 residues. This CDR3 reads CASSKGQGRSQPQHF. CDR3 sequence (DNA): TGTGCCAGCAGCAAAGGGCAGGGTAGGAGTCAGCCCCAGCATTTT.

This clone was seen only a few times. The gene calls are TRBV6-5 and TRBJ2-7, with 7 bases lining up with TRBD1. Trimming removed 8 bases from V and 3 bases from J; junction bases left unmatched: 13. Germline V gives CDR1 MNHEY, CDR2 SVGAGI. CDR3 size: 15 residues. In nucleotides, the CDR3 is TGTGCCAGCGTTAACGCTGACAGGGCGGGCTACGAGCAGTACTTC. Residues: CASVNADRAGYEQYF.